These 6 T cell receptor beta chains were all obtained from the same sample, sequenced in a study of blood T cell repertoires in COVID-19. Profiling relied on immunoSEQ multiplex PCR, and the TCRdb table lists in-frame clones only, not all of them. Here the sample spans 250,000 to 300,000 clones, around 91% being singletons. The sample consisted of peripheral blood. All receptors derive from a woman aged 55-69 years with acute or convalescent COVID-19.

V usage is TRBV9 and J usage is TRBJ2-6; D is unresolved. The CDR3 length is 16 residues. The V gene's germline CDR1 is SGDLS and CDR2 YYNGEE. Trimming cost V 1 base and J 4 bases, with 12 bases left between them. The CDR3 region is CASSVRTEPGANVLTF. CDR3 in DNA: TGTGCCAGCAGCGTAAGAACAGAACCCGGGGCCAACGTCCTGACTTTC.

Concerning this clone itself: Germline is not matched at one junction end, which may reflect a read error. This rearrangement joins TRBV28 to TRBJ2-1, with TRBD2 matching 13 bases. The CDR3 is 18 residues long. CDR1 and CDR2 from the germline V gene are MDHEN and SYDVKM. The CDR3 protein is CANHPTSGGPSSYNEQFF. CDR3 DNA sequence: TGCGCCAATCATCCGACTAGCGGGGGGCCGAGCTCCTACAATGAGCAGTTCTTC. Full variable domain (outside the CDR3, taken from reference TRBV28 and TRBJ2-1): DVKVTQSSRYLVKRTGEKVFLECVQDMDHENMFWYRQDPGLGLRLIYFSYDVKMKEKGDIPEGYSVSREKKERFSLILESASTNQTSMYLCANHPTSGGPSSYNEQFFGPGTRLTVL.

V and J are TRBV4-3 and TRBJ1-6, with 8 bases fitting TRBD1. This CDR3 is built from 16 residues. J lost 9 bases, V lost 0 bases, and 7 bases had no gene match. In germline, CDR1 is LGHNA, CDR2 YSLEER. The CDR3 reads CASSQDSQGAASPLHF. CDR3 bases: TGCGCCAGCAGCCAAGATAGTCAGGGGGCGGCTTCACCCCTCCACTTT.

The CDR3 region has the DNA TGTGCCAGCAGCCTCGGCCAGACAGGGGGGTACTATGGCTACACCTTC. Translating gives CASSLGQTGGYYGYTF. V gene TRBV7-2 combines with J gene TRBJ1-2; 9 bases are shared with TRBD1. With 5 bases clipped from V and 3 bases from J, the junction kept 10 bases outside the gene matches. Looked up from germline, CDR1 is SGHTA and CDR2 is FQGNSA. The CDR3 is 16 residues long.

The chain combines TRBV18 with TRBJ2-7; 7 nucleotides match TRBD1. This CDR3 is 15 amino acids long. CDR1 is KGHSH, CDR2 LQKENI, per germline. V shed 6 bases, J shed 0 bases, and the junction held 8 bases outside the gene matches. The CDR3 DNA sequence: TGTGCCAGCTCCCCAGGACAGGCGCTCTCCTACGAGCAGTACTTC. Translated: CASSPGQALSYEQYF.

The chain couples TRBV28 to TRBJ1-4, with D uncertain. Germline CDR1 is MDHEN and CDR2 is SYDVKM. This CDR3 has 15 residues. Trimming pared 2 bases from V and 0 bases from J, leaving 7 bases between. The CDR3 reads CASSLEGPTNEKLFF. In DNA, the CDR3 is TGTGCCAGCAGTTTAGAGGGCCCAACTAATGAAAAACTGTTTTTT.